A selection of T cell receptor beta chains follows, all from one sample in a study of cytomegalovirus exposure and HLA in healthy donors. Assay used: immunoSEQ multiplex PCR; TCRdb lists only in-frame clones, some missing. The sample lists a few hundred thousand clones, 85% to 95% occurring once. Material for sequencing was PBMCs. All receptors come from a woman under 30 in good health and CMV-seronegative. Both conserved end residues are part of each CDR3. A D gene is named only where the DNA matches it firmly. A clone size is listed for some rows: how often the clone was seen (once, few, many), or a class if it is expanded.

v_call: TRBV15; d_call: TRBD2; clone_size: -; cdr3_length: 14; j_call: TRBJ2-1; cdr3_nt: TGTGCCACCAGCAGAGAGGGAGGGTACAATGAGCAGTTCTTC; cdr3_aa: CATSREGGYNEQFF
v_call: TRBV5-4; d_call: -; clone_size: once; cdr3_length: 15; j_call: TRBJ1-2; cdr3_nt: TGTGCCAGCAGCTTGGTGTCGCAGGGTAACTATGGCTACACCTTC; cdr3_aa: CASSLVSQGNYGYTF
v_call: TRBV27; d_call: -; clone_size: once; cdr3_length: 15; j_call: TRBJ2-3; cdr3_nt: TGTGCCAGCAGCTTTAGGGACTCACGCACAGATACGCAGTATTTT; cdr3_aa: CASSFRDSRTDTQYF
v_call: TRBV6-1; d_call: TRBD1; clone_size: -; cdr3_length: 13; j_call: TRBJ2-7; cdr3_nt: TGTGCCAGCTACCGGGACAGGGTGGGAGAGCAGTACTTC; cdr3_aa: CASYRDRVGEQYF
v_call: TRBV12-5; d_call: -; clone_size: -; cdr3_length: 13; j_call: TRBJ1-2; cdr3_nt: TGTGCTAGTGGTTTTAGCAGTGGGTATGGCTACACCTTC; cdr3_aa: CASGFSSGYGYTF
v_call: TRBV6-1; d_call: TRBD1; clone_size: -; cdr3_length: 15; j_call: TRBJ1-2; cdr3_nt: TGTGCCAGCAGGGCGCCCTTGGACAGGGAAGGTGGCTACACCTTC; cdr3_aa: CASRAPLDREGGYTF
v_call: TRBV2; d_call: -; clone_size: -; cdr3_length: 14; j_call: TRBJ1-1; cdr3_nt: TGTGCCAGCAGTATGGACAGATTGAACACTGAAGCTTTCTTT; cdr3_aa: CASSMDRLNTEAFF
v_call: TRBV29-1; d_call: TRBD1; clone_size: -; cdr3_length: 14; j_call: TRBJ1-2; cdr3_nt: TGCAGCGTCCGGACAGGAGAATCTAACTATGGCTACACCTTC; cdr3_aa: CSVRTGESNYGYTF
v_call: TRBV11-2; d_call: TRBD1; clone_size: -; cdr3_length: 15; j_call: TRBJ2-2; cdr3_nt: TGTGCCAGCAGCTTTTCCGGGACAGGGACCGGGGAGCTGTTTTTT; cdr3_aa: CASSFSGTGTGELFF
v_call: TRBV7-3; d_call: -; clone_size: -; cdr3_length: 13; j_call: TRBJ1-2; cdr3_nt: TGTGCCAGCAGCGTAACCGAGTTCGTCGGCTACACCTTC; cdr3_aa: CASSVTEFVGYTF
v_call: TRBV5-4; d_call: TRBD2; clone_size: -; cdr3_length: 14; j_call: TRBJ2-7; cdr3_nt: TGTGCCAGCAGCTTTGTAGCGGGAGGAAACGAGCAGTACTTC; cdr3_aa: CASSFVAGGNEQYF
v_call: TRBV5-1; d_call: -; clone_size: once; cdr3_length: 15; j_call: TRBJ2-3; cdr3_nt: TGCGCCAGCAGCTTGGCGGCGGGGCCCCGTGATACGCAGTATTTT; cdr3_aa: CASSLAAGPRDTQYF
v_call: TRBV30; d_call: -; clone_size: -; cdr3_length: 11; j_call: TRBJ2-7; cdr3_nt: TGTGCCTGGAGTGTACTCTACGAGCAGTACTTC; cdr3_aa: CAWSVLYEQYF
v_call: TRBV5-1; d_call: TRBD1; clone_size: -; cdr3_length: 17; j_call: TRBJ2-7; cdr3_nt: TGCGCCAGCAGCTTGTACACCTTAGGGGACAGGACCTACGAGCAGTACTTC; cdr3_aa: CASSLYTLGDRTYEQYF
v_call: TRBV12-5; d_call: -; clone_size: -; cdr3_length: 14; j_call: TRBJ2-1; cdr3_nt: TGTGCTAGTGGTTTGGGGCAGGGCGGGGATGAGCAGTTCTTC; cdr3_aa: CASGLGQGGDEQFF
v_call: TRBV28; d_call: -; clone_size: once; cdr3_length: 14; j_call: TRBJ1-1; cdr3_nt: TGTGCCAGCAGTCCGTCCGGGGGTTACACTGAAGCTTTCTTT; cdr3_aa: CASSPSGGYTEAFF
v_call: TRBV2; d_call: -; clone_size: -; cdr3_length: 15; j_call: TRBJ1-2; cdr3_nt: TGTGCCAGCACTCTGAAGACGACAGGCTACTATGGCTACACCTTC; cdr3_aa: CASTLKTTGYYGYTF
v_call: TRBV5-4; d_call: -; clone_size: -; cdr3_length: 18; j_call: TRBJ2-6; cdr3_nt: TGTGCCAGCAGCTCTACTTACAGTGCCTACTCTGGGGCCAACGTCCTGACTTTC; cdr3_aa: CASSSTYSAYSGANVLTF
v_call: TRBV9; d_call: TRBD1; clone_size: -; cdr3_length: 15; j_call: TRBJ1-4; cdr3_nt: TGTGCCAGCAGCCTGAGGACAGGGTTGGGTGAAAAACTGTTTTTT; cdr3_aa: CASSLRTGLGEKLFF
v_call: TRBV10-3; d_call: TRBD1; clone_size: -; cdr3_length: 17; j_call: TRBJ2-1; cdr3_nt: TGTGCCATCAGTGTTCCCCGACAGGGACCCGGCCACAATGAGCAGTTCTTC; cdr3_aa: CAISVPRQGPGHNEQFF
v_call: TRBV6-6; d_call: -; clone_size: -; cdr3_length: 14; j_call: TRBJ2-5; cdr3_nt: TGTGCCAGCAGTAAAGGACTGCCGCAAGAGACCCAGTACTTC; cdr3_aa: CASSKGLPQETQYF
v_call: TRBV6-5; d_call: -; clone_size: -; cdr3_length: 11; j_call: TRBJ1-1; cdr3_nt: TGTGCCAGCACCCGTCAGGGAGAAGCTTTCTTT; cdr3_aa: CASTRQGEAFF
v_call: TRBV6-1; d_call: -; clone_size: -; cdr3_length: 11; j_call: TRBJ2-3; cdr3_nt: TGTGCCAGCAGTGCCCTAGATACGCAGTATTTT; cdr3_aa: CASSALDTQYF
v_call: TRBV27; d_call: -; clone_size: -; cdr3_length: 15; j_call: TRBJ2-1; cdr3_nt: TGTGCCAGCAGTTTACGGGGGAGCTCCTACAATGAGCAGTTCTTC; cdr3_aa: CASSLRGSSYNEQFF
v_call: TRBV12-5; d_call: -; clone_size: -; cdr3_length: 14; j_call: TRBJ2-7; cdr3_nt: TGTGCTAGTGGTTTGGTACGCGGCGGGGACGAGCAGTACTTC; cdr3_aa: CASGLVRGGDEQYF
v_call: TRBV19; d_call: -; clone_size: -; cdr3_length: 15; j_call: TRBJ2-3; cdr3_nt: TGTGCCAGTAGTATAGGGGGAGGAGGCACAGATACGCAGTATTTT; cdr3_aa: CASSIGGGGTDTQYF
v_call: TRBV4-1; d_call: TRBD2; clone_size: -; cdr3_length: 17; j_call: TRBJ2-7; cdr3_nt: TGCGCCAGCAGCCACCCGAGGGCGGCTAGCGGGAGCGCCGAGCAGTACTTC; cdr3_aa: CASSHPRAASGSAEQYF
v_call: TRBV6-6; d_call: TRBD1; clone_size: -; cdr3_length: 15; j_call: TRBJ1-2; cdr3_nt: TGTGCCAGCAGTTACGAGGACAGGGGGCGTAAAGGCTACACCTTC; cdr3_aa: CASSYEDRGRKGYTF
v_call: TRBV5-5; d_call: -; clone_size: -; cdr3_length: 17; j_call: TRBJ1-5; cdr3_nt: TGTGCCAGCAGCTTATGGTTTCAGGGCAATAGCAATCAGCCCCAGCATTTT; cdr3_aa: CASSLWFQGNSNQPQHF
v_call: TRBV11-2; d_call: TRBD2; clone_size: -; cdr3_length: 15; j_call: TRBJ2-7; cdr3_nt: TGTGCCAGCAGCTTAGGGCGGCGGGGGACCTACGAGCAGTACTTC; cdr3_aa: CASSLGRRGTYEQYF
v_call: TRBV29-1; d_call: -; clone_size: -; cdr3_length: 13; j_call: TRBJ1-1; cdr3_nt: TGCAGCGTTCGTCGTGTGTGGAACACTGAAGCTTTCTTT; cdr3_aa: CSVRRVWNTEAFF
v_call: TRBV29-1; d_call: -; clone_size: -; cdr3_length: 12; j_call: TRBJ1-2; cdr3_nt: TGCAGCGTTGTTACTACTTACTATGGCTACACCTTC; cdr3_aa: CSVVTTYYGYTF
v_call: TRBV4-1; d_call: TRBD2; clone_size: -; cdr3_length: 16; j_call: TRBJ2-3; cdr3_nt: TGCGCCAGCAGAAGTAGGACTAGCGGTTACACAGATACGCAGTATTTT; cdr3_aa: CASRSRTSGYTDTQYF
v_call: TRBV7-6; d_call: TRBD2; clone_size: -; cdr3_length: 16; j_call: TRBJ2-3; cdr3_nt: TGTGCCAGCAGCTTAGGCGGGAGGACTTCAACAGATACGCAGTATTTT; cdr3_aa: CASSLGGRTSTDTQYF
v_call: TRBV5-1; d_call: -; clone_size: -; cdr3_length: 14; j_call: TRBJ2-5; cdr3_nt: TGCGCCAGCAGCTTGGGGCTTTCTGTAGAGACCCAGTACTTC; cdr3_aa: CASSLGLSVETQYF
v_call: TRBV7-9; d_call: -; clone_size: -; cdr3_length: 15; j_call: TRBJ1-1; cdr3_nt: TGTGCCAGCAGCGCCCGGAGCGGCGTGAACACTGAAGCTTTCTTT; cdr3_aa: CASSARSGVNTEAFF
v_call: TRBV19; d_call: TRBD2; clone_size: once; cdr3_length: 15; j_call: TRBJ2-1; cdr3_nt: TGTGCCAGTAGTAACGGCGGGAGCTCCTACAATGAGCAGTTCTTC; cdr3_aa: CASSNGGSSYNEQFF
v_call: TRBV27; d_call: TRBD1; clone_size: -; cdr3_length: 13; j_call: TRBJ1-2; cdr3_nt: TGTGCCAGCAGAAACAGGGGAGACTATGGCTACACCTTC; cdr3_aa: CASRNRGDYGYTF
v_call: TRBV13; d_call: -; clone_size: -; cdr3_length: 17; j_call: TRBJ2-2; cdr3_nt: TGTGCCAGCAGCTTCCGATCTACAGGGAACGAGGACGGGGAGCTGTTTTTT; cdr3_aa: CASSFRSTGNEDGELFF
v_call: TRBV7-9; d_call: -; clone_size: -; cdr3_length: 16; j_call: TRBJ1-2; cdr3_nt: TGTGCCAGCAGCTTAGACAGGGATACAGGGCGGGATGGCTACACCTTC; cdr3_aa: CASSLDRDTGRDGYTF
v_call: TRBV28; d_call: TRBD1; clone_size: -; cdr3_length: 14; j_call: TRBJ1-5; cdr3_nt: TGTGCCAGCAGTTTTCCAGGGGGCTTACAGCCCCAGCATTTT; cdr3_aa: CASSFPGGLQPQHF